The present T cell receptor (beta chain) was sequenced within a study of cytomegalovirus exposure and HLA in healthy donors. Study-level information: Genotyping of nearly 400 donors showed that about 83% belonged to the Caucasian-associated ancestry cluster.

This PCR relied on a set of 60 Vbeta primers and 13 Jbeta primers. TCRdb's table, derived via immunoSEQ multiplex PCR, lists solely in-frame clones and lacks some. The profile shows about 130,000 clones, around 80% of them singletons. Findings and limits, study-wide: Prior analysis indicated that the majority of TCR beta V segments exhibited productivity approximately 90% or approximately 30% of the time.

V was pared by 10 bases and J by 5 bases, with 12 bases between. CDR1 and CDR2 from the germline V gene are MDHEN and SYDVKM. The CDR3 is made up of 12 amino acids. Regarding this clone: Antigen unknown.

This chain uses TRBV28 with TRBJ1-5; D remains unclear. The TCR comes from a woman aged 40 to 55 in good health and CMV-seronegative. The sample consisted of PBMCs. The CDR3 DNA sequence: TGTGCCATCCGGGTCTCTGATCAGCCCCAGCATTTT. Encoded protein: CAIRVSDQPQHF.